The 14 T cell receptor beta chains in this list originate from one sample, sequenced in a study of T cells after yellow fever vaccination (dated by TCRdb to between 2018 and 2021). In the paper's terms, the treatment or condition label means: live attenuated yellow fever vaccine strain. Receptors were amplified or captured by 5' RACE. Sequencing took place on an Illumina NovaSeq 6000. The public sequencing data were trimmed at Q25 with fastp and processed into clonotypes with MiXCR by TCRdb, which kept only in-frame beta chains. Every CDR3 protein is listed once, alongside the most common genes and DNA of its rows. The sample table lists some 160,000 distinct CDR3 sequences, over 7% of them with a count of one. Roughly 40% of the sample rests with the top ten. The input for sequencing was CD8+ T cells sorted from PBMCs, taken 45 days after the yellow fever booster vaccination. The receptors stem from a man between 18 and 35 years old who received the YFV17D yellow fever vaccine.

This rearrangement joins TRBV4-3 to TRBJ2-3; a weak D match, TRBD1 (6 bases). The CDR3 runs 16 residues. Looked up from germline, CDR1 is LGHNA and CDR2 is YSLEER. Between the trimmed V and J ends, which lost 0 bases and 2 bases, there was a span of 12 bases. Here the CDR3 reads CASSQELQGLTDTQYF. The DNA of the CDR3 is TGCGCCAGCAGCCAAGAGTTACAGGGCCTCACAGATACGCAGTATTTT.

About this clonotype: Compared with germline, one end of the junction differs, possibly owing to a read error. The genes are TRBV12-5 and TRBJ2-7, with 9 bases fitting TRBD1. Per the germline V gene, CDR1 is LGHNT and CDR2 is FRNRAP. The CDR3 sequence is 17 residues long. For the CDR3, the DNA is TGTGTTAGTGGTTTGGGACAGGGTATTAGGACCTACTACGAGCAGTACTTC. Translation gives CVSGLGQGIRTYYEQYF.

There are a few counts of this clonotype. The V and J genes are TRBV19 and TRBJ2-2, with TRBD1 matching over 8 bases. V shed 5 bases and J 7 bases; nucleotides not matched to a gene: 3. The germline V gene has CDR1 LNHDA and CDR2 SQIVND (reference sequence). The length of the CDR3 is 13 residues. The CDR3 DNA reads as TGTGCCAGTAGTGTAGGACAGGGCGGGGAGCTGTTTTTT. Amino acids: CASSVGQGGELFF.

The chain carries TRBV30 and TRBJ2-3; TRBD1 matches 7 bases. The CDR3 contains 17 residues. V lost 2 bases, J lost 2 bases, and 13 bases stayed unmatched. Germline V gene data show CDR1 as GTSNPN and CDR2 as SVGIG (reference sequence). CDR3 loop: CAWSNPPDRDTTDTQYF. The CDR3 coding sequence is TGTGCCTGGAGTAACCCGCCTGACAGGGATACCACAGATACGCAGTATTTT.

J is TRBJ2-2 and V is TRBV7-9, with a tentative D call TRBD1 (6 bases). Trimming shortened V by 5 bases and J by 1 base, and 14 bases separated the two germline ends. Germline CDR1 is SEHNR and CDR2 is FQNEAQ (reference sequence). The CDR3 extends over 16 amino acids. CDR3 in DNA: TGTGCCAGCAGCGAGTACAGGGAAAGGAACACCGGGGAGCTGTTTTTT. Translation: CASSEYRERNTGELFF.

The chain carries TRBV5-6 and TRBJ1-3; no reliable D call. Germline V gene sequence: CDR1 SGHDT, CDR2 YYEEEE. The CDR3 spans 14 residues. V was cut by 4 bases and J by 1 base, with 9 bases left in between. CDR3 region: CASSVGGSGNTIYF. The CDR3 DNA reads as TGTGCCAGCAGCGTGGGAGGTTCTGGAAACACCATATATTTT.

The gene calls are TRBV5-1 and TRBJ1-1; D unresolved. CDR1 is SGHRS, CDR2 YFSETQ, per germline. Trimming pared 0 bases from V and 4 bases from J, leaving 7 bases between. The CDR3 runs to 13 residues. In DNA form, the CDR3 reads TGCGCCAGCAGCTTGGGTGGGCGCACTGAAGCTTTCTTT. This codes for CASSLGGRTEAFF.

Only a few counts were recorded for this clonotype. The chain couples TRBV29-1 to TRBJ1-4; unclear D gene. The CDR3 spans 14 residues. The germline V gene has CDR1 SQVTM and CDR2 ANQGSEA. V shed 0 bases and J shed 5 bases, with 10 bases lying between them. CDR3: CSVEEAGWNEKLFF. The DNA of the CDR3 is TGCAGCGTTGAAGAGGCCGGGTGGAATGAAAAACTGTTTTTT. Full variable domain (missing parts from reference TRBV29-1 and TRBJ1-4): SAVISQKPSRDICQRGTSLTIQCQVDSQVTMMFWYRQQPGQSLTLIATANQGSEATYESGFVIDKFPISRPNLTFSTLTVSNMSPEDSSIYLCSVEEAGWNEKLFFGSGTQLSVL.

The chain carries TRBV6-2 or TRBV6-3 and TRBJ2-7; TRBD1 aligns across 7 bases. Trimming at V came to 4 bases and at J to 6 bases, leaving 15 bases not matched to a gene. This CDR3 contains 16 residues. Germline values: CDR1 MNHEY, CDR2 SVGEGT. Written as DNA, the CDR3 is TGTGCCAGCAGTTTTCCCACCAGACAGGGCGGCATCGAGCAGTACTTC. This sequence encodes CASSFPTRQGGIEQYF.

The rearrangement uses TRBV4-1 and TRBJ2-7; a possible D gene is TRBD2 (6 bases). This CDR3 contains 14 residues. With 1 base removed from V and 2 bases from J, the gap between germline ends came to 9 bases. The germline gives CDR1 MGHRA, CDR2 YSYEKL. Written as DNA, the CDR3 is TGCGCCAGCAGCCAAGCGGAGGGACCCTACGAGCAGTACTTC. This translates into CASSQAEGPYEQYF.

The V and J genes are TRBV24-1 and TRBJ2-1; D possibly uses TRBD1 or TRBD2 (5 bases each). V lost 1 base and J lost 7, with 7 bases in between. CDR1 is KGHDR, CDR2 SFDVKD, per germline. CDR3 length: 13 residues. As DNA, the CDR3 is TGTGCCACCAGTGATTTCGGGACGAATGAGCAGTTCTTC. Its protein is CATSDFGTNEQFF.

In this sample, this clonotype turned up a few times. This chain joins TRBV5-1 and TRBJ2-3; TRBD2 agrees at 7 bases. The CDR3 is 15 residues long. Germline-derived CDR1 and CDR2 are SGHRS and YFSETQ. V gave up 4 bases and J gave up 2 bases; unmatched junction bases: 7. The CDR3 region has the DNA TGCGCCAGCAGCCCCGCCAGCGGGGCCACAGATACGCAGTATTTT. Translation gives CASSPASGATDTQYF.

In this sample, this clonotype turned up a few times. This sequence joins TRBV5-6 and TRBJ2-3; D is undetermined. V dropped 3 bases and J dropped 0 bases, with 2 bases sitting between them. Germline CDR1 and CDR2: SGHDT and YYEEEE. The CDR3 is 12 amino acids. CDR3 loop: CASSWSTDTQYF. CDR3 DNA sequence: TGTGCCAGCAGCTGGAGCACAGATACGCAGTATTTT.

This clonotype came up many times. The V and J genes are TRBV12-3 or TRBV12-4 and TRBJ1-3; D not resolved. CDR3 size: 14 residues. V lost 6 bases and J 0 bases, leaving 9 bases between the germline ends. The CDR3 nucleotides are TGTGCCAGCAGCTCGGCGGGCTCTGGAAACACCATATATTTT. This codes for CASSSAGSGNTIYF.